These 14 T cell receptor beta chains were sequenced from one sample in a study of blood T cell repertoires in COVID-19 (dated by TCRdb to about 2020). The receptor library was made with the immunoSEQ multiplex PCR assay. As stored in TCRdb, this immuneACCESS dataset retains in-frame rearrangements with V and J assigned. A fraction of the clones does not appear; measured against another copy, unresolved V genes explain less than half of the discrepancy, and the remainder lacks a known reason. Counted in this sample were under 250,000 clones; 86% of them appeared once. The top ten clones comprise approximately 1.6% of the sample. What was sequenced was PBMCs or T cells enriched from blood (not recorded which). These receptors came from a man aged 35-49 years who had recovered from COVID-19.

This CDR3 reads CASSTGTSAGGEQFF. Here the CDR3 DNA reads TGCGCCAGCAGCACCGGGACTAGCGCAGGGGGTGAGCAGTTCTTC. The V call is TRBV5-1, the J call TRBJ2-1, with 10 bases lining up with TRBD2. From germline, CDR1 is SGHRS and CDR2 YFSETQ. CDR3 size: 15 residues. With V trimmed by 4 bases and J by 9 bases, 10 bases remained unmatched.

The chain links TRBV4-3 to TRBJ2-3; D might be TRBD2 (7 bases). Germline V gene sequence: CDR1 LGHNA, CDR2 YSLEER. The V and J ends lost 0 bases and 1 base respectively, with 17 bases between them. The CDR3 loop spans 18 amino acids. CDR3 bases: TGCGCCAGCAGCCAAGATCCGGGGGGCACCGGGGGCACAGATACGCAGTATTTT. As protein: CASSQDPGGTGGTDTQYF.

The chain links TRBV6-2 or TRBV6-3 to TRBJ2-3, with 9 bases matching TRBD2. This CDR3 is 15 amino acids long. CDR1 and CDR2 from the germline V gene are MNHEY and SVGEGT. V trimming: 5 bases; J trimming: 3 bases; junction bases outside the gene matches: 6. CDR3 amino acids: CASSPRSGRTDTQYF. The CDR3, as DNA: TGTGCCAGCAGTCCCCGTAGCGGGAGAACAGATACGCAGTATTTT.

The chain has TRBV27 and TRBJ2-1, with TRBD2 matching 8 bases. CDR1 MNHEY and CDR2 SMNVEV come from the germline V gene (reference sequence). This CDR3 has 18 residues. J gave up 2 bases and V 4 bases, and 13 bases lay outside the gene matches. CDR3 protein: CASSSSSGWVRTYNEQFF. CDR3 DNA: TGTGCCAGCAGTTCGTCTAGCGGGTGGGTGAGAACCTACAATGAGCAGTTCTTC.

This chain links TRBV6-5 with TRBJ1-2, with D perhaps TRBD1 (5 bases). V was cut by 6 bases and J by 0 bases, with 11 bases left in between. Germline V CDR1 and CDR2: MNHEY, SVGAGI. The CDR3 is 14 amino acids. CDR3 loop: CASRGAGSNYGYTF. CDR3 DNA sequence: TGTGCCAGCAGAGGGGCAGGTTCTAACTATGGCTACACCTTC.

V usage is TRBV27 and J usage is TRBJ2-5; TRBD1 matches 9 bases. Losses at the gene ends were 5 bases for V and 6 bases for J; bases not matched to a gene: 10. There are 15 residues in the CDR3. CDR1 MNHEY and CDR2 SMNVEV come from the germline V gene (reference sequence). The CDR3 DNA reads as TGTGCCAGCAGTCCGATCCAGGGACAGGGACAGACCCAGTACTTC. Translating gives CASSPIQGQGQTQYF.

The chain employs TRBV7-9 and TRBJ2-3, with TRBD2 as a possible D gene (6 bases). CDR3 length: 14 amino acids. Germline CDR1 is SEHNR and CDR2 is FQNEAQ (reference sequence). The V end lost 5 bases, the J end lost 5 bases, and 14 bases lay between the germline ends. For the CDR3, the DNA is TGTGCCAGCAGCCTCGGGGGAGAGGTAGATACGCAGTATTTT. Its protein is CASSLGGEVDTQYF. Drawing the rest from reference TRBV7-9 and TRBJ2-3, the complete variable domain is DTGVSQNPRHKITKRGQNVTFRCDPISEHNRLYWYRQTLGQGPEFLTYFQNEAQLEKSRLLSDRFSAERPKGSFSTLEIQRTEQGDSAMYLCASSLGGEVDTQYFGPGTRLTVL.

In DNA, the CDR3 is TGTGCCAGCAGTTGGGACAGCCCCAACACTGAAGCTTTCTTT. Protein sequence: CASSWDSPNTEAFF. V and J are TRBV6-5 and TRBJ1-1; 7 nucleotides agree with TRBD1. V was pared by 4 bases and J by 2 bases, with 4 bases of the junction left unmatched. The CDR3 spans 14 residues. In germline, CDR1 is MNHEY, CDR2 SVGAGI.

This chain connects TRBV9 to TRBJ2-2; 8 nucleotides align to TRBD2. Trimming at V came to 0 bases and at J to 2 bases, leaving 9 bases not matched to a gene. The CDR3 sequence is 18 residues long. CDR1 and CDR2 (germline): SGDLS, YYNGEE. The CDR3 sequence: CASSVVGSGGSNTGELFF. As DNA, the CDR3 is TGTGCCAGCAGCGTAGTGGGCAGCGGGGGATCAAACACCGGGGAGCTGTTTTTT.

The chain joins TRBV19 to TRBJ1-1, with 8 bases matching TRBD1. The junction had 7 bases not matched to a gene; V was cut back by 7 bases and J by 3 bases. The CDR3 extends over 14 amino acids. The germline CDR1 and CDR2 sequences are LNHDA and SQIVND (reference sequence). The CDR3 reads CASTQTGEDTEAFF. CDR3 DNA sequence: TGTGCCAGTACCCAGACAGGGGAGGACACTGAAGCTTTCTTT.

The chain couples TRBV19 to TRBJ2-7, with TRBD1 identical over 7 bases. Trimming cost V 4 bases and J 0 bases; bases outside gene matches: 3. This CDR3 comprises 14 residues. Germline V gene data show CDR1 as LNHDA and CDR2 as SQIVND (reference sequence). The CDR3 nucleotides are TGTGCCAGTAGTAGACAGGGAATCTCCTACGAGCAGTACTTC. It codes for CASSRQGISYEQYF.

The V call is TRBV19, the J call TRBJ2-1; 10 bases are shared with TRBD2. Trimming cost V 3 bases and J 4 bases; bases outside gene matches: 3. The CDR3 covers 15 residues. The germline CDR1 and CDR2 sequences are LNHDA and SQIVND (reference sequence). The CDR3 coding sequence is TGTGCCAGTAGTATCTCAGCGGGAGGGTACAATGAGCAGTTCTTC. Its translation is CASSISAGGYNEQFF.

Only a few counts were recorded for this clone. The chain is built from TRBV7-2 and TRBJ1-5, with a possible D match to TRBD1 (6 bases). The germline V and J ends were trimmed by 6 bases and 3 bases, with 9 bases remaining between them. CDR3 length equals 13 residues. Germline V gene data show CDR1 as SGHTA and CDR2 as FQGNSA. The CDR3 DNA sequence: TGTGCCAGCAGACGGGACACCAATCAGCCCCAGCATTTT. Amino acid sequence: CASRRDTNQPQHF. The variable domain in full, with the rest retrieved from reference TRBV7-2 and TRBJ1-5, is GAGVSQSPSNKVTEKGKDVELRCDPISGHTALYWYRQSLGQGLEFLIYFQGNSAPDKSGLPSDRFSAERTGGSVSTLTIQRTQQEDSAVYLCASRRDTNQPQHFGDGTRLSIL.

The chain employs TRBV7-2 and TRBJ2-7, with a weak D call TRBD1 (6 bases). Germline V gives CDR1 SGHTA, CDR2 FQGNSA. CDR3 length: 15 residues. Trimming left V 2 bases short and J 0 bases short, with 11 bases between. The DNA for the CDR3 is TGTGCCAGCAGCTTATTTGGGGGACACTCCTACGAGCAGTACTTC. This encodes CASSLFGGHSYEQYF. Full variable domain (outside the CDR3, taken from reference TRBV7-2 and TRBJ2-7): GAGVSQSPSNKVTEKGKDVELRCDPISGHTALYWYRQSLGQGLEFLIYFQGNSAPDKSGLPSDRFSAERTGGSVSTLTIQRTQQEDSAVYLCASSLFGGHSYEQYFGPGTRLTVT.